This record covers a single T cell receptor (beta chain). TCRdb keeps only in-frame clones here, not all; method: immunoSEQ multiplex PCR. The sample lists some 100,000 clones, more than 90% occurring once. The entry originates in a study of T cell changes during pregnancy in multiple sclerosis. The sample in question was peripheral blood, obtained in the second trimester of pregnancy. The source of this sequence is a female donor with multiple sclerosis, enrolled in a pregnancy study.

The CDR3 nucleotides are TGCGCCAGCAGCTTGGGGATCGGGACTAGCGGGACCATGGGGACCCAAGAGACCCAGTACTTC. Protein product: CASSLGIGTSGTMGTQETQYF. The chain has TRBV5-1 and TRBJ2-5; TRBD2 matches at 13 bases. The V gene's germline CDR1 is SGHRS and CDR2 YFSETQ. The CDR3 sequence is 21 residues long. The trim removed 0 bases at V and 1 base at J, leaving 15 bases unmatched.